One sample yielded the 21 T cell receptor beta chains listed below, sequenced in a study of blood T cell repertoires in COVID-19. Libraries were prepared by immunoSEQ multiplex PCR; TCRdb keeps only in-frame clonotypes and omits some of them. The data hold nearly 55,000 clones, with over 70% observed a single time. Sequencing input: peripheral blood. These receptors all come from a human donor with active or convalescent COVID-19. The donor label of this sample is uncertain.

This clone showed up just a few times. The chain combines TRBV7-3 with TRBJ2-5; weak D call: TRBD2 (6 bases). Per the germline V gene, CDR1 is SGHTA and CDR2 is FQGTGA. Trimming removed 4 bases at V and 1 base at J, with 13 bases between. The CDR3 sequence is 15 residues long. The CDR3 is CASSSQGAGQETQYF. DNA for the CDR3: TGTGCCAGCAGCTCCCAGGGAGCGGGCCAAGAGACCCAGTACTTC.

The rearrangement links TRBV27 to TRBJ2-1; no clear D gene. CDR3 length: 17 residues. Germline loops: CDR1 MNHEY, CDR2 SMNVEV (reference sequence). The ends were cut back, 2 bases at V and 6 bases at J, with 20 bases in the middle. The CDR3 DNA is TGTGCCAGCAGTTTAGACCCTCGAGCACGAAACAGCAATGAGCAGTTCTTC. Translation gives CASSLDPRARNSNEQFF.

The chain has TRBV28 and TRBJ2-5; 8 bases are a match to TRBD2. Looked up from germline, CDR1 is MDHEN and CDR2 is SYDVKM. V lost 9 bases to trimming and J lost 4 bases; unmatched junction nucleotides: 7. The CDR3 is 13 amino acids. The CDR3 coding sequence is TGTGCCAGTCTGAAGGGACTAGGAGAGACCCAGTACTTC. It translates to CASLKGLGETQYF. The full variable domain, in which reference TRBV28 and TRBJ2-5 provide the parts outside the CDR3, is DVKVTQSSRYLVKRTGEKVFLECVQDMDHENMFWYRQDPGLGLRLIYFSYDVKMKEKGDIPEGYSVSREKKERFSLILESASTNQTSMYLCASLKGLGETQYFGPGTRLLVL.

CDR3 sequence reads: CASTRQGQNNEQFF. CDR3 nucleotides: TGTGCCAGCACCCGACAGGGTCAAAACAATGAGCAGTTCTTC. This chain connects TRBV27 to TRBJ2-1; TRBD1 agrees at 7 bases. In germline, CDR1 is MNHEY, CDR2 SMNVEV (reference sequence). The CDR3 loop spans 14 amino acids. J gave up 5 bases and V 7 bases, and 8 bases lay outside the gene matches.

The chain is built from TRBV18 and TRBJ1-3; D gene unclear. Trimming removed 4 bases at V and 2 bases at J, with 18 bases between. Germline CDR1 KGHSH, CDR2 LQKENI. The CDR3 runs to 17 residues. The CDR3 loop is CASSLFSGRLTGNTIYF. The CDR3 DNA reads TGTGCCAGCTCACTGTTCTCGGGCCGACTAACTGGAAACACCATATATTTT.

V and J are TRBV3-1 (or the pseudogene TRBV3-2) and TRBJ2-7, with 7 nucleotides matching TRBD2. V lost 8 bases to trimming and J lost 2 bases; unmatched junction nucleotides: 0. The CDR3 has 11 amino acids. The germline V gene encodes CDR1 LGHDT and CDR2 YNNKEL (reference sequence). The CDR3 sequence is CASGLAYEQYF. The CDR3 DNA reads as TGTGCCAGCGGACTAGCCTACGAGCAGTACTTC.

The J gene is TRBJ2-7, the V gene TRBV14, with TRBD2 matching over 7 bases. Germline loops: CDR1 SGHDN, CDR2 FVKESK. V gave up 4 bases and J gave up 2 bases; unmatched junction bases: 8. CDR3 length: 15 amino acids. The CDR3 sequence: CASSPLGRETYEQYF. CDR3 nucleotides: TGTGCCAGCAGCCCCTTAGGGAGGGAGACCTACGAGCAGTACTTC. The whole variable domain, remainder taken from reference TRBV14 and TRBJ2-7, is EAGVTQFPSHSVIEKGQTVTLRCDPISGHDNLYWYRRVMGKEIKFLLHFVKESKQDESGMPNNRFLAERTGGTYSTLKVQPAELEDSGVYFCASSPLGRETYEQYFGPGTRLTVT.

The chain is built from TRBV28 and TRBJ2-5; 14 bases align to TRBD2. J lost 5 bases, V lost 6 bases, and 14 bases had no gene match. This CDR3 is built from 18 residues. Germline-derived CDR1 and CDR2 are MDHEN and SYDVKM. The CDR3 coding sequence is TGTGCCAGCAGGACTATCGGGACTAGCGGGAGTTGGGGGGAGACCCAGTACTTC. It codes for CASRTIGTSGSWGETQYF.

The chain has TRBV5-1 and TRBJ2-3; D perhaps matches TRBD2 (6 bases). Between the trimmed V and J ends, which lost 1 base and 2 bases, there was a span of 11 bases. Looked up from germline, CDR1 is SGHRS and CDR2 is YFSETQ. The CDR3 runs to 15 residues. CDR3 region: CASSLLPGVTDTQYF. For the CDR3, the DNA is TGCGCCAGCAGCTTGTTACCGGGGGTCACAGATACGCAGTATTTT.

The rearrangement joins TRBV18 to TRBJ1-1; TRBD1 agrees at 7 bases. The CDR3 has 13 residues. In germline, CDR1 is KGHSH, CDR2 LQKENI. Unmatched junction bases numbered 3, after V lost 5 bases and J lost 3 bases. The CDR3 DNA is TGTGCCAGCTCAGCTGGGACAGACACTGAAGCTTTCTTT. Encoded protein: CASSAGTDTEAFF.

V and J are TRBV3-1 (or the pseudogene TRBV3-2) and TRBJ2-5; 8 nucleotides match TRBD1. The CDR3 consists of 16 residues. Unmatched junction bases numbered 12, after V lost 4 bases and J lost 5 bases. CDR1 is LGHDT and CDR2 is YNNKEL in the germline V gene (reference sequence). The CDR3 reads CASSPRTGLTSETQYF. CDR3 DNA sequence: TGTGCCAGCAGCCCTAGGACAGGGCTGACGTCGGAGACCCAGTACTTC.

V is TRBV11-3 and J is TRBJ2-3, with D maybe TRBD1 (5 bases). The CDR3 has 17 residues. Germline V gene lookup returns CDR1 SGHNT and CDR2 YENEEA. The germline V and J ends were trimmed by 2 bases and 4 bases, with 19 bases remaining between them. CDR3 loop: CASSLSSLAGWADTQYF. In DNA form, the CDR3 reads TGTGCCAGCAGCTTATCTTCCCTTGCAGGGTGGGCAGATACGCAGTATTTT.

The chain carries TRBV27 and TRBJ1-5, with unresolved D. Germline-derived CDR1 and CDR2 are MNHEY and SMNVEV (reference sequence). The germline V and J ends were trimmed by 0 bases and 2 bases, with 5 bases remaining between them. This CDR3 is built from 14 residues. CDR3 residues: CASSLSRGNQPQHF. CDR3 DNA: TGTGCCAGCAGTTTATCGAGGGGCAATCAGCCCCAGCATTTT.

The rearrangement joins TRBV28 to TRBJ2-7; 7 bases are shared with TRBD1. CDR1 and CDR2 from the germline V gene are MDHEN and SYDVKM. The CDR3 covers 18 residues. V lost 6 bases to trimming and J lost 1 base; unmatched junction nucleotides: 18. CDR3 amino acids: CASSTTLRPGQTSYEQYF. The CDR3 DNA reads TGTGCCAGCAGCACTACTCTTCGGCCGGGACAGACATCCTACGAGCAGTACTTC.

V and J are TRBV6-1 and TRBJ1-2; TRBD1 agrees at 9 bases. The CDR3 contains 17 residues. The germline CDR1 and CDR2 sequences are MNHNS and SASEGT. V dropped 3 bases and J dropped 4; count of bases not matched to a gene: 12. This chain's CDR3 is CASSDRRPGQGSYGYTF. The CDR3 DNA follows: TGTGCCAGCAGTGACCGACGACCGGGACAGGGTAGCTATGGCTACACCTTC.

CDR3 sequence: CASRRTSGSTGELFF. The CDR3 coding sequence is TGTGCCAGCAGAAGGACTAGCGGGAGCACCGGGGAGCTGTTTTTT. This sequence joins TRBV6-5 and TRBJ2-2; 13 bases map to TRBD2. Germline lookup yields CDR1 MNHEY and CDR2 SVGAGI. The CDR3 is 15 amino acids. V was clipped by 6 bases and J by 4 bases; unmatched bases: 2.

This clone is a singleton in its sample. The chain couples TRBV29-1 to TRBJ2-1; 8 positions match TRBD2. The CDR3 runs to 14 residues. The junction had 5 bases not matched to a gene; V was cut back by 4 bases and J by 3 bases. The germline V gene encodes CDR1 SQVTM and CDR2 ANQGSEA. The CDR3 spells CSVVGSGSYNEQFF. The CDR3, as DNA: TGCAGCGTTGTGGGCAGCGGGAGCTACAATGAGCAGTTCTTC.

The J gene is TRBJ1-2, the V gene TRBV4-1; D not resolved. Trimming cost V 4 bases and J 0 bases, with 12 bases left between them. The CDR3 runs to 15 residues. Germline lookup yields CDR1 MGHRA and CDR2 YSYEKL. The CDR3 here is CASSRPGDANYGYTF. In DNA form, the CDR3 reads TGCGCCAGCAGCCGTCCCGGGGATGCTAACTATGGCTACACCTTC.

The chain carries TRBV29-1 and TRBJ1-2, with D possibly being TRBD1 (5 bases). The CDR3 runs to 13 residues. V lost 4 bases and J lost 6, with 15 bases in between. In germline, CDR1 is SQVTM, CDR2 ANQGSEA. The CDR3 nucleotides read TGCAGCGTTGTGGAAGGCGGGGGGGATGGCTACACCTTC. This encodes CSVVEGGGDGYTF. Drawing the rest from reference TRBV29-1 and TRBJ1-2, the complete variable domain is SAVISQKPSRDICQRGTSLTIQCQVDSQVTMMFWYRQQPGQSLTLIATANQGSEATYESGFVIDKFPISRPNLTFSTLTVSNMSPEDSSIYLCSVVEGGGDGYTFGSGTRLTVV.

This clone was seen once. The chain is built from TRBV6-6 and TRBJ2-5, with 9 bases matching TRBD1. With V trimmed by 2 bases and J by 4 bases, 5 bases remained unmatched. This CDR3 has 15 amino acids. The germline V gene encodes CDR1 MNHNY and CDR2 SVGAGI (reference sequence). CDR3 region: CASSYRGQGPETQYF. CDR3 nucleotides: TGTGCCAGCAGTTACAGGGGACAGGGCCCAGAGACCCAGTACTTC.

The chain combines TRBV7-3 with TRBJ2-7; 9 bases align to TRBD1. There are 16 residues in the CDR3. Germline CDR1 reads SGHTA; CDR2 reads FQGTGA. With 5 bases clipped from V and 3 bases from J, the junction kept 11 bases outside the gene matches. The DNA of the CDR3 is TGTGCCAGCAGCCCGGAGGGGACAGGGAAGAACTACGAGCAGTACTTC. Translating it yields CASSPEGTGKNYEQYF.